A selection of T cell receptor beta chains follows, all from one sample in a study of Graves' ophthalmopathy and Graves' hyperthyroidism. In TCRdb, the multiplex PCR reads were re-called with MiXCR into one record per CDR3 protein. The repertoire holds 300,000 to 450,000 distinct CDR3 sequences, with 17% as singletons. The sequenced material came from peripheral blood. Receptors were obtained from an adult woman with stable Graves' hyperthyroidism. Both conserved end residues are part of each CDR3. The D gene is left open where the match is weak. The size of a clone is reported for some rows only, either as once, few or many, or as a class for expanded clones.

cdr3_nt: TGTGCCAGCACGCCGGGGGCGCAGAACACTGAAGCTTTCTTT
cdr3_aa: CASTPGAQNTEAFF
clone_size: once
d_call: NA
v_call: TRBV7-3
j_call: TRBJ1-1

cdr3_nt: TGTGCCACCAGCAGATCTAGGGCTTATAATTCACCCCTCCACTTT
cdr3_aa: CATSRSRAYNSPLHF
clone_size: many
d_call: NA
v_call: TRBV15
j_call: TRBJ1-6

cdr3_nt: TGCAGTGCTAGAGGACAGGGTCCCTACGAGCAGTACTTC
cdr3_aa: CSARGQGPYEQYF
clone_size: many
d_call: TRBD1
v_call: TRBV20-1
j_call: TRBJ2-7

cdr3_nt: TGTGCCAGCAGTCAACTAGCGGGAGGGGTGTCCGAGCAGTACTTC
cdr3_aa: CASSQLAGGVSEQYF
clone_size: NA
d_call: TRBD2
v_call: TRBV6-1
j_call: TRBJ2-7

cdr3_nt: TGTGCCAGCAGTTACACCGACAGCGCGAACACCGGGGAGCTGTTTTTT
cdr3_aa: CASSYTDSANTGELFF
clone_size: many
d_call: NA
v_call: TRBV6-5
j_call: TRBJ2-2

cdr3_nt: TGTGCCAGCGTTTGGACTAGCGGGAGTTTATACTACGAGCAGTACTTC
cdr3_aa: CASVWTSGSLYYEQYF
clone_size: NA
d_call: TRBD2
v_call: TRBV28
j_call: TRBJ2-7

cdr3_nt: TGTGCCAGCAGACAGACAGGGCTCTCCTACGAGCAGTACTTC
cdr3_aa: CASRQTGLSYEQYF
clone_size: many
d_call: TRBD1
v_call: TRBV11-2
j_call: TRBJ2-7

cdr3_nt: TGTGCCACCCAGGAGGGACAGTTCCAAGAGACCCAGTACTTC
cdr3_aa: CATQEGQFQETQYF
clone_size: NA
d_call: NA
v_call: TRBV19
j_call: TRBJ2-5

cdr3_nt: TGTGCCAGCAGTCCGCGCCGGACCTACGAGCAGTACTTC
cdr3_aa: CASSPRRTYEQYF
clone_size: NA
d_call: NA
v_call: TRBV12-3/TRBV12-4
j_call: TRBJ2-7

cdr3_nt: TGTGCCAGCAGTTCAGCCGGGGGGGGCCGAGCTGAAGCTTTCTTT
cdr3_aa: CASSSAGGGRAEAFF
clone_size: NA
d_call: NA
v_call: TRBV6-2/TRBV6-3
j_call: TRBJ1-1

cdr3_nt: TGTGCCACCTCGGGGAGGGGGCGAATCTATGGCTACACCTTC
cdr3_aa: CATSGRGRIYGYTF
clone_size: NA
d_call: TRBD1
v_call: TRBV6-1
j_call: TRBJ1-2

cdr3_nt: TGTGCCAGCACCGGGACAGGGGAAGCTTTCTTT
cdr3_aa: CASTGTGEAFF
clone_size: NA
d_call: TRBD1
v_call: TRBV6-1
j_call: TRBJ1-1

cdr3_nt: TGTGCCAGCAGCCAGTCTGACAGGGCTAACTATGGCTACACCTTC
cdr3_aa: CASSQSDRANYGYTF
clone_size: many
d_call: TRBD1
v_call: TRBV3-1
j_call: TRBJ1-2

cdr3_nt: TGTGCCAGCAGTACCACGACAGCCATGAACACTGAAGCTTTCTTT
cdr3_aa: CASSTTTAMNTEAFF
clone_size: many
d_call: NA
v_call: TRBV27
j_call: TRBJ1-1

cdr3_nt: TGCGCCAGCAGCCCGCCACTAGCGGGAGGGTTAGAGACCCAGTACTTC
cdr3_aa: CASSPPLAGGLETQYF
clone_size: many
d_call: TRBD2
v_call: TRBV5-1
j_call: TRBJ2-5

cdr3_nt: TGCAGTGCTAACCCGTTTGGGAGCAATCAGCCCCAGCATTTT
cdr3_aa: CSANPFGSNQPQHF
clone_size: NA
d_call: NA
v_call: TRBV20-1
j_call: TRBJ1-5

cdr3_nt: TGTGCCAGCAGTTCCCAGGGTGCAGCTTTCTTT
cdr3_aa: CASSSQGAAFF
clone_size: many
d_call: NA
v_call: TRBV27
j_call: TRBJ1-1

cdr3_nt: TGTGCCAGCAGTTCGGGGGGTCGCACTGAAGCTTTCTTT
cdr3_aa: CASSSGGRTEAFF
clone_size: NA
d_call: NA
v_call: TRBV12-3/TRBV12-4
j_call: TRBJ1-1

cdr3_nt: TGTGCCAGCAGTTACCTCTCGACAGGGGAGACCCAGTACTTC
cdr3_aa: CASSYLSTGETQYF
clone_size: many
d_call: TRBD1
v_call: TRBV6-2/TRBV6-3
j_call: TRBJ2-5

cdr3_nt: TGTGCCAATAGTACAGCCAGCGGGAGCGGAGAGCTGTTTTTT
cdr3_aa: CANSTASGSGELFF
clone_size: NA
d_call: TRBD2
v_call: TRBV19
j_call: TRBJ2-2

cdr3_nt: TGTGCCAGCAGTCTTCAGGGGGCCGAAGCTTTCTTT
cdr3_aa: CASSLQGAEAFF
clone_size: NA
d_call: TRBD1
v_call: TRBV12-3/TRBV12-4
j_call: TRBJ1-1

cdr3_nt: TGCGCCAGCAGCTCTAGGACCGCCACTGAAGCTTTCTTT
cdr3_aa: CASSSRTATEAFF
clone_size: many
d_call: NA
v_call: TRBV5-1
j_call: TRBJ1-1

cdr3_nt: TGTGCCACCAGTGATTTGACAGGGGCCCGGGAGACCCAGTACTTC
cdr3_aa: CATSDLTGARETQYF
clone_size: NA
d_call: TRBD1
v_call: TRBV24-1
j_call: TRBJ2-5

cdr3_nt: TGCAGCGCCGACAGGGTTGATGGCTACACCTTC
cdr3_aa: CSADRVDGYTF
clone_size: NA
d_call: TRBD1
v_call: TRBV29-1
j_call: TRBJ1-2

cdr3_nt: TGTGCCAGCAGCCAAGATGTTCGTGGGAGCACTTACGAGCAGTACTTC
cdr3_aa: CASSQDVRGSTYEQYF
clone_size: many
d_call: NA
v_call: TRBV4-2
j_call: TRBJ2-7

cdr3_nt: TGTGCCAGCAGTTACGGTGTGGGGTCCAATGAGCAGTTCTTC
cdr3_aa: CASSYGVGSNEQFF
clone_size: NA
d_call: NA
v_call: TRBV6-6
j_call: TRBJ2-1

cdr3_nt: TGTGCCAGCAGTCCGGGCCGGCCTAGTGGCTACACCTTC
cdr3_aa: CASSPGRPSGYTF
clone_size: many
d_call: NA
v_call: TRBV2
j_call: TRBJ1-2

cdr3_nt: TGTGCCAGTAGTCCGTCGGGAGCGGGATTAGCAGAGACCCAGTACTTC
cdr3_aa: CASSPSGAGLAETQYF
clone_size: few
d_call: TRBD2
v_call: TRBV19
j_call: TRBJ2-5

cdr3_nt: TGCAGTGCTAGCCAAACTTCGACAGGGGTCTATGGCTACACCTTC
cdr3_aa: CSASQTSTGVYGYTF
clone_size: many
d_call: TRBD1
v_call: TRBV20-1
j_call: TRBJ1-2

cdr3_nt: TGCGCCAGCAGTCTGCGGGACAAGATCCAAGGGACCCAGTACTTC
cdr3_aa: CASSLRDKIQGTQYF
clone_size: many
d_call: NA
v_call: TRBV5-1
j_call: TRBJ2-5

cdr3_nt: TGTGCCAGCAGCCCTGAACAGGTCGGCTATGGCTACACCTTC
cdr3_aa: CASSPEQVGYGYTF
clone_size: many
d_call: NA
v_call: TRBV6-1
j_call: TRBJ1-2

cdr3_nt: TGTGCCAGCAGCTTGGGTGCAGCCCTGAACACTGAAGCTTTCTTT
cdr3_aa: CASSLGAALNTEAFF
clone_size: many
d_call: NA
v_call: TRBV5-6
j_call: TRBJ1-1

cdr3_nt: TGTGCCAGCAGTACCCCGCCCCAAGAGACCCAGTACTTC
cdr3_aa: CASSTPPQETQYF
clone_size: many
d_call: NA
v_call: TRBV28
j_call: TRBJ2-5

cdr3_nt: TGCGCCAGCAGCCCAGCGAGCGGGGCTACCAAAAACATTCAGTACTTC
cdr3_aa: CASSPASGATKNIQYF
clone_size: NA
d_call: TRBD2
v_call: TRBV4-1
j_call: TRBJ2-4

cdr3_nt: TGCAGCGTCCGACAGGTCTATGGCTACACCTTC
cdr3_aa: CSVRQVYGYTF
clone_size: many
d_call: NA
v_call: TRBV29-1
j_call: TRBJ1-2

cdr3_nt: TGTGCCAGCAGTTTCTACAGGGGGAATTCACCCCTCCACTTT
cdr3_aa: CASSFYRGNSPLHF
clone_size: many
d_call: TRBD1
v_call: TRBV13
j_call: TRBJ1-6

cdr3_nt: TGTGCCAGCAGCCCCAATACAGGGGTGGCTAGCGGAGAGCAGTACTTC
cdr3_aa: CASSPNTGVASGEQYF
clone_size: many
d_call: NA
v_call: TRBV11-1
j_call: TRBJ2-7

cdr3_nt: TGCGCCAGCAGTTTGGGCCCATTAGAGACTGAAGCTTTCTTT
cdr3_aa: CASSLGPLETEAFF
clone_size: many
d_call: NA
v_call: TRBV10-2
j_call: TRBJ1-1

cdr3_nt: TGCAGTGTAAGGTCACAGGGGGCGAAGGCCACTGAAGCTTTCTTT
cdr3_aa: CSVRSQGAKATEAFF
clone_size: once
d_call: TRBD1
v_call: TRBV20-1
j_call: TRBJ1-1